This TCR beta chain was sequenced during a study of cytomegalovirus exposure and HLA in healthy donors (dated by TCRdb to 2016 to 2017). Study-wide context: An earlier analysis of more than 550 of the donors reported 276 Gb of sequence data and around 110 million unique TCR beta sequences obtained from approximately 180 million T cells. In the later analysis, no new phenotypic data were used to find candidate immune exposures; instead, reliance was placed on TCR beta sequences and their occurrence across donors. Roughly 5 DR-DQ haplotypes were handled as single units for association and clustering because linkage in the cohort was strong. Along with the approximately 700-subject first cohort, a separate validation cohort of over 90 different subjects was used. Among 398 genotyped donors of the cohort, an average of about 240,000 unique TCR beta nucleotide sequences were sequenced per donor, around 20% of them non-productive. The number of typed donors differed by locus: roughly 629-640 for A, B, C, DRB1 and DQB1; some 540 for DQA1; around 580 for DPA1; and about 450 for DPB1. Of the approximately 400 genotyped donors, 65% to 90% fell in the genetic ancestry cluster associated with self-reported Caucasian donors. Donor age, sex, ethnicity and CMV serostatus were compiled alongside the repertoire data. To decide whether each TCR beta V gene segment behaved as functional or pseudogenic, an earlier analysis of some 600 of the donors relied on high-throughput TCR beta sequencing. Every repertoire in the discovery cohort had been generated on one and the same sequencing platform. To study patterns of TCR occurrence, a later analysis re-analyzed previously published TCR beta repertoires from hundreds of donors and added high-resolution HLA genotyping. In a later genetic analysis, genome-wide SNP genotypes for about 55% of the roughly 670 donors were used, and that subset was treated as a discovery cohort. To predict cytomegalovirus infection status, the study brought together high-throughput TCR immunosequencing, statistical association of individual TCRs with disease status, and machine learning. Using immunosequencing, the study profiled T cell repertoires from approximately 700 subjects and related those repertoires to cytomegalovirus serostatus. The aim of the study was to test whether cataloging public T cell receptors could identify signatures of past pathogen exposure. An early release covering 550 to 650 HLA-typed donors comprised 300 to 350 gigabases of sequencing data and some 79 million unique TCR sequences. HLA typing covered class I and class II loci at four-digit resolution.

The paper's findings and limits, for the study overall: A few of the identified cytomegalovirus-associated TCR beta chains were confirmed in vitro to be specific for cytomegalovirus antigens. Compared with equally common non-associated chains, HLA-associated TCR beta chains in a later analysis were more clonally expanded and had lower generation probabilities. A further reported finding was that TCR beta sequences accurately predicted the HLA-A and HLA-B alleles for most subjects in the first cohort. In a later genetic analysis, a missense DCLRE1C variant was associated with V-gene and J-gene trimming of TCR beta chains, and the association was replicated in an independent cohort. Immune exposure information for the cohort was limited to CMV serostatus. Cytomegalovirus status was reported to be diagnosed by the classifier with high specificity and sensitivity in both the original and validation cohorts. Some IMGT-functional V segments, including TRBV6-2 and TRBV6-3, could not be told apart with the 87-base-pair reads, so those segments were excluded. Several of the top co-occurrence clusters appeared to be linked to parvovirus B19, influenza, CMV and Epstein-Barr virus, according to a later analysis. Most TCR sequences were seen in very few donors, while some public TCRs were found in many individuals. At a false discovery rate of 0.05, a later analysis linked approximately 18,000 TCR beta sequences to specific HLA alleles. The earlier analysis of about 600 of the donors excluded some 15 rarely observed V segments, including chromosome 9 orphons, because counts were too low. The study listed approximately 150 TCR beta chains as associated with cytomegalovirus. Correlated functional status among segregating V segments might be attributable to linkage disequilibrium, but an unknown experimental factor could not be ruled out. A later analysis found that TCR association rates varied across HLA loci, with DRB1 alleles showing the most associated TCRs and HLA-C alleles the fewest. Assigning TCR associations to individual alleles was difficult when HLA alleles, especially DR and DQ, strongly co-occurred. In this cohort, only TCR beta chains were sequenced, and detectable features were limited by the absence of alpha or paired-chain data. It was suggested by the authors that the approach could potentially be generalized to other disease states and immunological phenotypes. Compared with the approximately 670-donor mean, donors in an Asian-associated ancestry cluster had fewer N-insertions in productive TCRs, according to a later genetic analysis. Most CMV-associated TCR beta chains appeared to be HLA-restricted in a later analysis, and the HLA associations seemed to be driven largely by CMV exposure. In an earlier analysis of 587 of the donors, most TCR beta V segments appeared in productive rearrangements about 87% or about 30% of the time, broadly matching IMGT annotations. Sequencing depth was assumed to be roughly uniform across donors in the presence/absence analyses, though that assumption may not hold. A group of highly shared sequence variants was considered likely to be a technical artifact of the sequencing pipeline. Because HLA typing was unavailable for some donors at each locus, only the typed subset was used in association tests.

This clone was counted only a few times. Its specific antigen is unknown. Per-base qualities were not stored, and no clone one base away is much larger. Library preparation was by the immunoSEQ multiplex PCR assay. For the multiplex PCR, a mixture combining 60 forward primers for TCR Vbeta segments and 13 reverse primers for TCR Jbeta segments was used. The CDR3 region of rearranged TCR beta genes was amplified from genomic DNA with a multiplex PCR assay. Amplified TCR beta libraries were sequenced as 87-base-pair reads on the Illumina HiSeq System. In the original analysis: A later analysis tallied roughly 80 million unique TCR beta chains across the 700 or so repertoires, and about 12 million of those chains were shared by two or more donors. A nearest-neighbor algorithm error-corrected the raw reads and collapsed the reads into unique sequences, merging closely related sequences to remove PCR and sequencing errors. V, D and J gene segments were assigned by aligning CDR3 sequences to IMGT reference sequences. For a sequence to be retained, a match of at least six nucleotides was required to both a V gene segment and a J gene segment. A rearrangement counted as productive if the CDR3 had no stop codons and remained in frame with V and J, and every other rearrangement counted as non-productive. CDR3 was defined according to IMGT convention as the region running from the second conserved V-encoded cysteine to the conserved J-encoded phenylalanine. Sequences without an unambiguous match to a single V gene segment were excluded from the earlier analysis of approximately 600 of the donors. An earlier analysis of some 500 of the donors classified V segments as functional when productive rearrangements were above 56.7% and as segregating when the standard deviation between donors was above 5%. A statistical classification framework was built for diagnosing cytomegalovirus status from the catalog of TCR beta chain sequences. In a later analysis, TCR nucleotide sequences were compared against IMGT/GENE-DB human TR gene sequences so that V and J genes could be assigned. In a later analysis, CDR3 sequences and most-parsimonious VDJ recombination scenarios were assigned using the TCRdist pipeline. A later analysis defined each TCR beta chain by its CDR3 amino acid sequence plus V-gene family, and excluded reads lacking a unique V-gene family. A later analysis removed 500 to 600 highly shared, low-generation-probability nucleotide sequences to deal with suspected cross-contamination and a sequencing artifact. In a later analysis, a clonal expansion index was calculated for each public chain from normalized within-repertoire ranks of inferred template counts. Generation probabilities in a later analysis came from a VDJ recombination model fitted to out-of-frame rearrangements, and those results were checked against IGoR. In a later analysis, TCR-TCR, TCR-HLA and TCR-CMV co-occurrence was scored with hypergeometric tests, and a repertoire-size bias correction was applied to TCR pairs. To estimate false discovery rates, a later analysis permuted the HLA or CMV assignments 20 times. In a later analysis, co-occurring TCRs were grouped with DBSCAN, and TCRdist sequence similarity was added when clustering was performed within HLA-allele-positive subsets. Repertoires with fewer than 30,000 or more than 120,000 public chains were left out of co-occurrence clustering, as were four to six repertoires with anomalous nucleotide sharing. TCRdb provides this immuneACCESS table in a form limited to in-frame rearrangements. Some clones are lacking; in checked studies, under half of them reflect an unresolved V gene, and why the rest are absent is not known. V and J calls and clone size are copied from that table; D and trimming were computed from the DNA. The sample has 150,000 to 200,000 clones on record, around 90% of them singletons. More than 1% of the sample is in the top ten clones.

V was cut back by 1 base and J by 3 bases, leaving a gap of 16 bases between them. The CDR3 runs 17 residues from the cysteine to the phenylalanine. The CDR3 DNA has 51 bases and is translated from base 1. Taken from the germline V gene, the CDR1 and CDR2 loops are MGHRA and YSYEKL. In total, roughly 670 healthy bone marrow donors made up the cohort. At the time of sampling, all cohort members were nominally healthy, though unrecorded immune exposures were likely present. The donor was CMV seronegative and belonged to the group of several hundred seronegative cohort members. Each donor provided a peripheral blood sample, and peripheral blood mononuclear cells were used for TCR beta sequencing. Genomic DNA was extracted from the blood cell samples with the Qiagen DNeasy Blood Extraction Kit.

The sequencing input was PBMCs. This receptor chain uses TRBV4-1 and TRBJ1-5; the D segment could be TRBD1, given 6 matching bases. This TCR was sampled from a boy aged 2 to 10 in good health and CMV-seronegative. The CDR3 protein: CASSQVSRGANNQPQHF. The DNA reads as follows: TGCGCCAGCAGCCAAGTTTCACGGGGGGCGAACAATCAGCCCCAGCATTTT.